This paragraph covers one T cell receptor (beta chain) sequence. Antigen unknown. The CDR3 loop spans 14 amino acids. V was clipped by 0 bases and J by 7 bases; unmatched bases: 2. CDR1 is SGHDN, CDR2 FVKESK, per germline. The sample originates from a study of CD8 T cells in ankylosing spondylitis. Study-wide points: Previously reported in reactive arthritis synovial fluid and blood were some of the motif variants. It was reported that disease-linked clones were significantly enriched in matched ankylosing spondylitis synovial fluid. A TCR beta motif made of under 10 highly homologous variants seemed typical of ankylosing spondylitis blood.

In making TCR beta libraries, quantitative 5'-RACE with molecular barcodes was used. TCRdb re-analysed the 5' RACE reads in MiXCR, keeping a single row per CDR3 protein. The data contain 35,000 or so distinct CDR3 sequences, 16% of them singletons. This chain uses TRBV14 with TRBJ1-4; 7 bases map to TRBD1. This clonotype was sampled from a male donor with ankylosing spondylitis or in good health (not recorded which). Sequenced: blood. The CDR3 DNA reads TGTGCCAGCAGCCAAGATAACAGGGGTGAAAAACTGTTTTTT. It specifies CASSQDNRGEKLFF.